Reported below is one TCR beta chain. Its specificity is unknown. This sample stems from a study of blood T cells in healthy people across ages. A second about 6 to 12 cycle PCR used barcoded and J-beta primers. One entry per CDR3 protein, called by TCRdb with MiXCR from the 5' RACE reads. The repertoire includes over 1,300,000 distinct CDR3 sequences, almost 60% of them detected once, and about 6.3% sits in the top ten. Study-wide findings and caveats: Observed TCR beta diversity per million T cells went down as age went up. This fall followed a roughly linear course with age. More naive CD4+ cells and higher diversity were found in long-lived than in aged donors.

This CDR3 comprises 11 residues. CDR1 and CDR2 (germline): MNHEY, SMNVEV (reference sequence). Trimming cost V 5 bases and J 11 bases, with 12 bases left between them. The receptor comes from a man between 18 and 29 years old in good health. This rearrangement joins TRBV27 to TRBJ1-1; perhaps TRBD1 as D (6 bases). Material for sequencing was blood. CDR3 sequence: CASSQGGAAFF. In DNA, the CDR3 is TGTGCCAGCAGTCAAGGGGGGGCGGCTTTCTTT.